The 22 T cell receptor beta chains presented below share a single source sample, sequenced in a study of T-cell reconstitution after alpha-beta-depleted transplantation in children. Unique molecular identifiers were incorporated during preparation of the TCRbeta library. TCRdb passed the PCR reads through MiXCR, listing each CDR3 protein once. The sample lists about 120,000 distinct CDR3 sequences, approximately 22% seen once, with 10% in the top ten. The sample in question was PBMCs, mostly from graft donor cells, obtained 180 days after TCRalphabeta/CD19-depleted stem cell transplant. Receptors originate from a male patient aged 2 to 10 who had a stem cell transplant for chronic granulomatous disease, so the T cells may come from the graft donor.

This chain uses TRBV12-3 or TRBV12-4 with TRBJ2-1; no firm D call. V lost 4 bases and J lost 2, with 18 bases in between. The CDR3 contains 17 residues. CDR3: CASSSSLGSIPYNEQFF. Here the CDR3 DNA reads TGTGCCAGCAGTTCCTCCCTCGGGTCCATACCCTACAATGAGCAGTTCTTC.

This clonotype was detected many times. The chain uses TRBV6-1 and TRBJ1-2; D gene unclear. Per the germline V gene, CDR1 is MNHNS and CDR2 is SASEGT. This CDR3 comprises 13 residues. The germline V and J ends were trimmed by 5 bases and 4 bases, with 11 bases remaining between them. For the CDR3, the DNA is TGTGCCAGCAGTCCGCACGGCCCCTATGGCTACACCTTC. Encoded protein: CASSPHGPYGYTF.

The genes are TRBV5-8 and TRBJ1-2; no clear D. The CDR3 contains 12 residues. Trimming cost V 2 bases and J 7 bases, with 9 bases left between them. Per germline, CDR1 SGHTS and CDR2 YDEGEE. CDR3 region: CASSFLGSGYTF. The CDR3 DNA reads TGTGCCAGCAGCTTTTTGGGGTCTGGCTACACCTTC.

At least ten counts were recorded for this clonotype. The V gene is TRBV20-1, the J gene TRBJ2-1, with D perhaps TRBD1 or TRBD2 (5 bases each). This CDR3 spans 17 amino acids. Trimming left V 0 bases short and J 0 bases short, with 15 bases between. Germline V gene lookup returns CDR1 DFQATT and CDR2 SNEGSKA (reference sequence). CDR3 nucleotides: TGCAGTGCTAGAGACTTGAGGGGCGGCGTCTCCTACAATGAGCAGTTCTTC. It encodes CSARDLRGGVSYNEQFF.

In this sample, this clonotype turned up many times. The chain joins TRBV29-1 to TRBJ1-1; D unresolved. The CDR3 is made up of 13 amino acids. Trimming left V 2 bases short and J 0 bases short, with 7 bases between. The germline gives CDR1 SQVTM, CDR2 ANQGSEA. CDR3 in amino acids: CSVELPMNTEAFF. CDR3 in DNA: TGCAGCGTTGAATTACCGATGAACACTGAAGCTTTCTTT.

This clonotype was seen a few times. V and J are TRBV15 and TRBJ2-1; D not certain. In germline, CDR1 is LNHNV, CDR2 YYDKDF (reference sequence). The length of the CDR3 is 16 residues. V lost 1 base, J lost 3 bases, and 13 bases lay in between. For the CDR3, the DNA is TGTGCCACCAGCAGAGTCTTACAGAGAAACTACAATGAGCAGTTCTTC. Residues: CATSRVLQRNYNEQFF. The whole variable domain, remainder taken from reference TRBV15 and TRBJ2-1, is DAMVIQNPRYQVTQFGKPVTLSCSQTLNHNVMYWYQQKSSQAPKLLFHYYDKDFNNEADTPDNFQSRRPNTSFCFLDIRSPGLGDTAMYLCATSRVLQRNYNEQFFGPGTRLTVL.

There are many counts of this clonotype. The chain has TRBV20-1 and TRBJ1-5; D is undetermined. The germline V and J ends were trimmed by 1 base and 2 bases, with 3 bases remaining between them. CDR1 and CDR2 from the germline V gene are DFQATT and SNEGSKA (reference sequence). This CDR3 region has 12 residues. The CDR3 is CSARVRNQPQHF. In nucleotides, the CDR3 is TGCAGTGCTAGAGTGCGCAATCAGCCCCAGCATTTT.

This clonotype showed up many times. The chain recombines TRBV6-2 or TRBV6-3 with TRBJ2-4, with 7 bases lining up with TRBD2. CDR1 is MNHEY and CDR2 is SVGEGT in the germline V gene. This CDR3 region has 13 residues. The J segment lost 9 bases and the V segment lost 5 bases, leaving 7 bases of the junction unmatched. DNA for the CDR3: TGTGCCAGCAGTGCGCACGGGAGGCTCATTCAGTACTTC. It specifies CASSAHGRLIQYF.

V and J are TRBV10-3 and TRBJ2-2; 10 positions agree with TRBD2. The CDR3 is 13 amino acids. CDR1 ENHRY and CDR2 SYGVKD come from the germline V gene. V lost 10 bases to trimming and J lost 5 bases; unmatched junction nucleotides: 4. Written as DNA, the CDR3 is TGTGCCACCCTAGCGGGAGAGACCGGGGAGCTGTTTTTT. Residues: CATLAGETGELFF.

At least ten counts were recorded for this clonotype. V gene TRBV7-6 combines with J gene TRBJ2-6; D gene unclear. V dropped 6 bases and J dropped 2 bases, with 5 bases sitting between them. The CDR3 spans 13 residues. Germline assignment: CDR1 SGHVS and CDR2 FNYEAQ. The CDR3 region is CASSHTGANVLTF. The CDR3 nucleotides are TGTGCCAGCAGTCACACTGGGGCCAACGTCCTGACTTTC. The full variable domain, rest sourced from reference TRBV7-6 and TRBJ2-6, is GAGVSQSPRYKVTKRGQDVALRCDPISGHVSLYWYRQALGQGPEFLTYFNYEAQQDKSGLPNDRFSAERPEGSISTLTIQRTEQRDSAMYRCASSHTGANVLTFGAGSRLTVL.

This clonotype has a handful of counts. The chain recombines TRBV7-2 with TRBJ1-2; unclear D gene. The V end lost 5 bases, the J end lost 6 bases, and 16 bases lay between the germline ends. The CDR3 has 14 amino acids. The V gene's germline CDR1 is SGHTA and CDR2 FQGNSA. CDR3 DNA sequence: TGTGCCAGCAGCCTCAGATCGGGGTACGATGGCTACACCTTC. It translates to CASSLRSGYDGYTF.

This chain joins TRBV4-1 and TRBJ2-5; D might be TRBD1 (7 bases). The CDR3 contains 16 residues. Germline V gene data show CDR1 as MGHRA and CDR2 as YSYEKL. The germline V and J ends were trimmed by 5 bases and 0 bases, with 16 bases remaining between them. CDR3 residues: CASSSRDSGYQETQYF. CDR3 coding DNA: TGCGCCAGCAGCTCCCGGGACAGCGGGTACCAAGAGACCCAGTACTTC.

At least ten counts were recorded for this clonotype. The V call is TRBV12-3 or TRBV12-4, the J call TRBJ2-6; a possible D gene is TRBD1 (5 bases). The CDR3 sequence is 16 residues long. Trimming shortened V by 6 bases and J by 1 base, and 13 bases separated the two germline ends. The CDR3 DNA sequence: TGTGCCAGCAGCTACAGCAGGGATTCTGGGGCCAACGTCCTGACTTTC. It encodes CASSYSRDSGANVLTF.

In this sample, this clonotype turned up a few times. CDR3 coding DNA: TGTGCCAGCAGACGGGAACAGCCCCAGCATTTT. This sequence encodes CASRREQPQHF. The chain joins TRBV28 to TRBJ1-5; D gene unclear. Trimming stripped 6 bases from V and 7 bases from J, with 7 bases between. CDR3 length equals 11 residues. Germline V CDR1 and CDR2: MDHEN, SYDVKM.

The chain combines TRBV5-1 with TRBJ2-5; D gene unclear. V lost 0 bases and J 6 bases, leaving 6 bases between the germline ends. The germline V gene encodes CDR1 SGHRS and CDR2 YFSETQ. CDR3 length equals 12 residues. CDR3: CASSLAGKTQYF. CDR3 DNA: TGCGCCAGCAGCTTGGCCGGAAAGACCCAGTACTTC.

This clonotype was picked up a small number of times. The gene calls are TRBV6-1 and TRBJ2-6, with D perhaps being TRBD1 or TRBD2 (5 bases each). The germline V gene has CDR1 MNHNS and CDR2 SASEGT. Trimming removed 4 bases from V and 2 bases from J, with 9 bases in between. The CDR3 spans 15 residues. CDR3 sequence reads: CASSVQGAGANVLTF. The DNA for the CDR3 is TGTGCCAGCAGTGTCCAGGGAGCTGGGGCCAACGTCCTGACTTTC.

This clonotype has at least ten counts. The chain uses TRBV20-1 and TRBJ2-7, with 8 bases matching TRBD2. CDR3 size: 15 residues. V gave up 0 bases and J gave up 3 bases; unmatched junction bases: 7. Looked up from germline, CDR1 is DFQATT and CDR2 is SNEGSKA (reference sequence). The CDR3 loop reads CSARDGSGGDYEQYF. The CDR3 coding sequence is TGCAGTGCTAGAGATGGATCGGGAGGGGACTACGAGCAGTACTTC.

This clonotype was counted at least ten times. At one of its ends the junction is not consistent with the germline gene, which may arise from a read error. V gene TRBV20-1 combines with J gene TRBJ2-7, with 8 bases aligning to TRBD2. The CDR3 loop spans 13 amino acids. Looked up from germline, CDR1 is DFQATT and CDR2 is SNEGSKA (reference sequence). The CDR3 sequence is CSARDFAGGQRPF. For the CDR3, the DNA is TGCAGTGCTAGAGATTTCGCGGGAGGACAGCGACCTTTT.

This clonotype showed up just a few times. The chain links TRBV20-1 to TRBJ2-4; 15 bases match TRBD2. The V segment lost 6 bases and the J segment 2 bases; nucleotides outside the gene matches: 20. The CDR3 sequence is 21 residues long. The germline gives CDR1 DFQATT, CDR2 SNEGSKA (reference sequence). CDR3 loop: CSANTYGLAGGTVVPKNIQYF. Written as DNA, the CDR3 is TGCAGTGCCAACACCTACGGACTAGCGGGAGGGACGGTCGTACCCAAAAACATTCAGTACTTC.

Many counts were recorded for this clonotype. This rearrangement joins TRBV10-3 to TRBJ2-1; perhaps TRBD1 as D (5 bases). Germline CDR1 reads ENHRY; CDR2 reads SYGVKD. V lost 5 bases and J 6 bases, leaving 20 bases between the germline ends. The CDR3 is 16 amino acids. The CDR3 coding sequence is TGTGCCATCAGTCCAGGGATGGCTGGAAGGGCCAATGAGCAGTTCTTC. Residues: CAISPGMAGRANEQFF.

CDR3 sequence reads: CASSPDRGIAKNIQYF. The CDR3 bases are TGTGCCAGCAGCCCGGACAGGGGGATTGCCAAAAACATTCAGTACTTC. The V gene is TRBV5-5, the J gene TRBJ2-4; TRBD1 matches 10 bases. This CDR3 has 16 amino acids. Trimming removed 4 bases from V and 1 base from J; junction bases left unmatched: 5. Germline V gene data show CDR1 as SGHKS and CDR2 as YYEKEE (reference sequence).

The chain is built from TRBV20-1 and TRBJ2-1; TRBD1 aligns across 9 bases. Germline V gives CDR1 DFQATT, CDR2 SNEGSKA (reference sequence). This CDR3 contains 13 residues. V trimming: 6 bases; J trimming: 7 bases; junction bases outside the gene matches: 7. The CDR3 loop reads CSAHRGRGNEQFF. CDR3 coding DNA: TGCAGTGCCCACAGGGGGCGCGGAAATGAGCAGTTCTTC.